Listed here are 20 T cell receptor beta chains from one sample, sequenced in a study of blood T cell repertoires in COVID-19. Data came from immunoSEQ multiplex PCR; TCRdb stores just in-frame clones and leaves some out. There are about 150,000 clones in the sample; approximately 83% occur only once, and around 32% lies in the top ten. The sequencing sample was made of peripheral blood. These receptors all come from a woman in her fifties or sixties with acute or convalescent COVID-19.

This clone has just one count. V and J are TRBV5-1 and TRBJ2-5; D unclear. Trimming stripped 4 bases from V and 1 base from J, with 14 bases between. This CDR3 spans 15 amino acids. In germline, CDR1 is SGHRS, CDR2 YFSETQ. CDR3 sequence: CASSQPEVRQETQYF. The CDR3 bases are TGCGCCAGCAGCCAGCCTGAGGTTCGCCAAGAGACCCAGTACTTC.

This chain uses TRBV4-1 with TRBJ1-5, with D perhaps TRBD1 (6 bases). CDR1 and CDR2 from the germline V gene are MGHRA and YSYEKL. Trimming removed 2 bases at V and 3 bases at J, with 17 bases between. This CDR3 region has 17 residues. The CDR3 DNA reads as TGCGCCAGCAGCCAACCAGAAGGGGGTTTCGACAATCAGCCCCAGCATTTT. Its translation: CASSQPEGGFDNQPQHF.

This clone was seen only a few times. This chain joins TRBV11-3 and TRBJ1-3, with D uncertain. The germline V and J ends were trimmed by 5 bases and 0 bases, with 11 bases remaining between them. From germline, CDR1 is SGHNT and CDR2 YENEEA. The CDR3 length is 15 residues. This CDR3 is CASSTSGSSGNTIYF. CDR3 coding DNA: TGTGCCAGCAGCACCTCCGGGAGCTCTGGAAACACCATATATTTT. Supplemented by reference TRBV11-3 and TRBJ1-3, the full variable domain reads EAGVVQSPRYKIIEKKQPVAFWCNPISGHNTLYWYLQNLGQGPELLIRYENEEAVDDSQLPKDRFSAERLKGVDSTLKIQPAELGDSAVYLCASSTSGSSGNTIYFGEGSWLTVV.

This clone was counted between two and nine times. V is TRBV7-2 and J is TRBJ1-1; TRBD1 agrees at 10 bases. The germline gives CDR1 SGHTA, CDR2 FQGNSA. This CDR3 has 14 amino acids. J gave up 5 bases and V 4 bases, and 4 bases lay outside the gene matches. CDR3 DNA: TGTGCCAGCAGCTCGTCGGGACAGGGGACTGAAGCTTTCTTT. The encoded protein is CASSSSGQGTEAFF.

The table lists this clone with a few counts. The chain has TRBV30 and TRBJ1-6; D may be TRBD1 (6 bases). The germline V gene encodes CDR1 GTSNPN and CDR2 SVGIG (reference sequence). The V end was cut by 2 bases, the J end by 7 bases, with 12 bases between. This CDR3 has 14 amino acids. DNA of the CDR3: TGTGCCTGGAGTCTGGTAACAGGGAATTCACCCCTCCACTTT. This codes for CAWSLVTGNSPLHF.

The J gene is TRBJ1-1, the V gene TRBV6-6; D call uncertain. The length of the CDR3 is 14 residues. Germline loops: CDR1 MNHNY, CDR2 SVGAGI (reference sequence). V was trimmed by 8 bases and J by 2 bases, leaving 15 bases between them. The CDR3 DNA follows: TGTGCCAGCTCCCCGGCAGGCCAAAACACTGAAGCTTTCTTT. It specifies CASSPAGQNTEAFF.

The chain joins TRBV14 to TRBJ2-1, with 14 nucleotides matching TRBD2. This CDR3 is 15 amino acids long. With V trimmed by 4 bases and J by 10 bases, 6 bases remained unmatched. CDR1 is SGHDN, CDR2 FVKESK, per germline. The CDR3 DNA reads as TGTGCCAGCAGCCCAGGGACTAGCGGGGGTCTCGAGCAGTTCTTC. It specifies CASSPGTSGGLEQFF.

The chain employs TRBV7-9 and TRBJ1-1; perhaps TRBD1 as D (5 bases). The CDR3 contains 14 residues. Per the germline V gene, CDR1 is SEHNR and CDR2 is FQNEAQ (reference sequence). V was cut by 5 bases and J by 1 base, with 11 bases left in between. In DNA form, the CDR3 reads TGTGCCAGCAGCCTGGACATGCAGAACACTGAAGCTTTCTTT. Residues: CASSLDMQNTEAFF.

CDR3 DNA sequence: TGTGCCAGCAGTTTATCGGTGACCCAGTACTTC. It codes for CASSLSVTQYF. V usage is TRBV12-3 or TRBV12-4 and J usage is TRBJ2-5; D gene ambiguous. The V end lost 2 bases, the J end lost 7 bases, and 5 bases lay between the germline ends. The CDR3 covers 11 residues.

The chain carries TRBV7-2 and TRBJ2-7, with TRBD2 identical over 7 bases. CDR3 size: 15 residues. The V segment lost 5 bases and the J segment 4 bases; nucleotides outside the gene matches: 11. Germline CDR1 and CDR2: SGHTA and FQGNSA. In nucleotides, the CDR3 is TGTGCCAGCAGCCCCCGGCGGGGGAGAGAGTACGAGCAGTACTTC. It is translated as CASSPRRGREYEQYF.

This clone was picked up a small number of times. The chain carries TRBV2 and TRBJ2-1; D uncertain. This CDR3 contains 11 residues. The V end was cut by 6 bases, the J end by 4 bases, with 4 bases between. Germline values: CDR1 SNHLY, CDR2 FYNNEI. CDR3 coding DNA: TGTGCCAGCAGGCTATACAATGAGCAGTTCTTC. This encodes CASRLYNEQFF. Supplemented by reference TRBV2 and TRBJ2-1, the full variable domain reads EPEVTQTPSHQVTQMGQEVILRCVPISNHLYFYWYRQILGQKVEFLVSFYNNEISEKSEIFDDQFSVERPDGSNFTLKIRSTKLEDSAMYFCASRLYNEQFFGPGTRLTVL.

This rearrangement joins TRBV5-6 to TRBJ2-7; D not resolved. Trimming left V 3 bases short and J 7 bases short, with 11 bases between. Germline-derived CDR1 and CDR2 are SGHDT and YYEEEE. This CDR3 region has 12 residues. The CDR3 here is CASSSYAQEQYF. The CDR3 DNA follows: TGTGCCAGCAGCTCCTATGCTCAAGAGCAGTACTTC.

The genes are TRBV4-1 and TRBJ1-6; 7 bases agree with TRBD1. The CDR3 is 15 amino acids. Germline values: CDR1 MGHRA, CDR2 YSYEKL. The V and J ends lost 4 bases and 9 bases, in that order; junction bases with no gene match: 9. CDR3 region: CASSPYQGEGSPLHF. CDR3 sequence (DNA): TGCGCCAGCAGCCCCTACCAGGGGGAAGGTTCACCCCTCCACTTT.

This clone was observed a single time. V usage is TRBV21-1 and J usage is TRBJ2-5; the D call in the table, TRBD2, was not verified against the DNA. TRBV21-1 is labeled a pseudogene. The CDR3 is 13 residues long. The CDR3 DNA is TGTGCCAGCAGCATCGGGGACCAAGAGACCCAGTACTTC. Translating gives CASSIGDQETQYF.

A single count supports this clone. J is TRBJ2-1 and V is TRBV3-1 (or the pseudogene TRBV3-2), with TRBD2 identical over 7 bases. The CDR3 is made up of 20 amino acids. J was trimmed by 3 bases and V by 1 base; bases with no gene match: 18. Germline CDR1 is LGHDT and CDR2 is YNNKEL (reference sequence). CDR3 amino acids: CASSQAPPPILAGVYNEQFF. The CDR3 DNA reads TGTGCCAGCAGCCAAGCCCCTCCACCCATTTTAGCGGGTGTCTACAATGAGCAGTTCTTC.

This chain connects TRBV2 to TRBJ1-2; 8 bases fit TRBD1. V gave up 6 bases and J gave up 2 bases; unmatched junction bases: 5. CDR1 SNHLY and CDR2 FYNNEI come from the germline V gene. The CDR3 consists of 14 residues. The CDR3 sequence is CASSGTGGNYGYTF. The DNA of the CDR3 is TGTGCCAGCAGCGGGACAGGCGGAAACTATGGCTACACCTTC.

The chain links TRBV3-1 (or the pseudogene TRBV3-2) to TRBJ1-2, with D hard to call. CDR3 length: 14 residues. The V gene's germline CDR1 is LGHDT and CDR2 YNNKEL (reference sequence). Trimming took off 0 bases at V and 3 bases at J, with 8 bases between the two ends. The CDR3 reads CASSQDPGYYGYTF. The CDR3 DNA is TGTGCCAGCAGCCAAGACCCCGGGTACTATGGCTACACCTTC.

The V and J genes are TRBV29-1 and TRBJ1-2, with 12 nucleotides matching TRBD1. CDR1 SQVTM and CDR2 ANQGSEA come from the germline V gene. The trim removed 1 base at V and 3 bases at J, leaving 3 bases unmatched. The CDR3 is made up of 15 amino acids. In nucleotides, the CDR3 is TGCAGCGTTGAAGTCGGGACAGGGGGCTACTATGGCTACACCTTC. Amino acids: CSVEVGTGGYYGYTF.

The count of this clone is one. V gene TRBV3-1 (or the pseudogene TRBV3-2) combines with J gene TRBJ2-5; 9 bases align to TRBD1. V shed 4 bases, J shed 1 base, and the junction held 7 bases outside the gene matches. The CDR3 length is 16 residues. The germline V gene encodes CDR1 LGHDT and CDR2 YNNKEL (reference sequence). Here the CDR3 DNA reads TGTGCCAGCAGCCCTGGGACAGGGTCCTTCCAAGAGACCCAGTACTTC. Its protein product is CASSPGTGSFQETQYF.

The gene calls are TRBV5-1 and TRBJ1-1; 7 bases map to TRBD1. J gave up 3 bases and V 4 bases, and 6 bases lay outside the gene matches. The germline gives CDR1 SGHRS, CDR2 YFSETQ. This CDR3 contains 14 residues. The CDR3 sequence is CASSPSTGYTEAFF. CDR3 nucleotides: TGCGCCAGCAGCCCTTCGACAGGGTACACTGAAGCTTTCTTT. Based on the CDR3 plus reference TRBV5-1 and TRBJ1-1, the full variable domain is KAGVTQTPRYLIKTRGQQVTLSCSPISGHRSVSWYQQTPGQGLQFLFEYFSETQRNKGNFPGRFSGRQFSNSRSEMNVSTLELGDSALYLCASSPSTGYTEAFFGQGTRLTVV.